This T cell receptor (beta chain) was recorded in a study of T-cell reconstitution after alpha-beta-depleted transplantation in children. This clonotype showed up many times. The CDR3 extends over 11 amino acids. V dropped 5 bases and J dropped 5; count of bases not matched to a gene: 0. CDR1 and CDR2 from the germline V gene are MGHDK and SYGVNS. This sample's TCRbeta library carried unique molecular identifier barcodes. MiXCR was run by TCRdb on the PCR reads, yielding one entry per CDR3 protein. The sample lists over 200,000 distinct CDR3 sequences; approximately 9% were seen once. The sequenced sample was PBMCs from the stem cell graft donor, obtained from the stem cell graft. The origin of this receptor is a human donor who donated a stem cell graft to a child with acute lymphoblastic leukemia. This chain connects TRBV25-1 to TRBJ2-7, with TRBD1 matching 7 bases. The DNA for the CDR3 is TGTGCCAGCAGTACAGGGGACGAGCAGTACTTC. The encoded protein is CASSTGDEQYF.